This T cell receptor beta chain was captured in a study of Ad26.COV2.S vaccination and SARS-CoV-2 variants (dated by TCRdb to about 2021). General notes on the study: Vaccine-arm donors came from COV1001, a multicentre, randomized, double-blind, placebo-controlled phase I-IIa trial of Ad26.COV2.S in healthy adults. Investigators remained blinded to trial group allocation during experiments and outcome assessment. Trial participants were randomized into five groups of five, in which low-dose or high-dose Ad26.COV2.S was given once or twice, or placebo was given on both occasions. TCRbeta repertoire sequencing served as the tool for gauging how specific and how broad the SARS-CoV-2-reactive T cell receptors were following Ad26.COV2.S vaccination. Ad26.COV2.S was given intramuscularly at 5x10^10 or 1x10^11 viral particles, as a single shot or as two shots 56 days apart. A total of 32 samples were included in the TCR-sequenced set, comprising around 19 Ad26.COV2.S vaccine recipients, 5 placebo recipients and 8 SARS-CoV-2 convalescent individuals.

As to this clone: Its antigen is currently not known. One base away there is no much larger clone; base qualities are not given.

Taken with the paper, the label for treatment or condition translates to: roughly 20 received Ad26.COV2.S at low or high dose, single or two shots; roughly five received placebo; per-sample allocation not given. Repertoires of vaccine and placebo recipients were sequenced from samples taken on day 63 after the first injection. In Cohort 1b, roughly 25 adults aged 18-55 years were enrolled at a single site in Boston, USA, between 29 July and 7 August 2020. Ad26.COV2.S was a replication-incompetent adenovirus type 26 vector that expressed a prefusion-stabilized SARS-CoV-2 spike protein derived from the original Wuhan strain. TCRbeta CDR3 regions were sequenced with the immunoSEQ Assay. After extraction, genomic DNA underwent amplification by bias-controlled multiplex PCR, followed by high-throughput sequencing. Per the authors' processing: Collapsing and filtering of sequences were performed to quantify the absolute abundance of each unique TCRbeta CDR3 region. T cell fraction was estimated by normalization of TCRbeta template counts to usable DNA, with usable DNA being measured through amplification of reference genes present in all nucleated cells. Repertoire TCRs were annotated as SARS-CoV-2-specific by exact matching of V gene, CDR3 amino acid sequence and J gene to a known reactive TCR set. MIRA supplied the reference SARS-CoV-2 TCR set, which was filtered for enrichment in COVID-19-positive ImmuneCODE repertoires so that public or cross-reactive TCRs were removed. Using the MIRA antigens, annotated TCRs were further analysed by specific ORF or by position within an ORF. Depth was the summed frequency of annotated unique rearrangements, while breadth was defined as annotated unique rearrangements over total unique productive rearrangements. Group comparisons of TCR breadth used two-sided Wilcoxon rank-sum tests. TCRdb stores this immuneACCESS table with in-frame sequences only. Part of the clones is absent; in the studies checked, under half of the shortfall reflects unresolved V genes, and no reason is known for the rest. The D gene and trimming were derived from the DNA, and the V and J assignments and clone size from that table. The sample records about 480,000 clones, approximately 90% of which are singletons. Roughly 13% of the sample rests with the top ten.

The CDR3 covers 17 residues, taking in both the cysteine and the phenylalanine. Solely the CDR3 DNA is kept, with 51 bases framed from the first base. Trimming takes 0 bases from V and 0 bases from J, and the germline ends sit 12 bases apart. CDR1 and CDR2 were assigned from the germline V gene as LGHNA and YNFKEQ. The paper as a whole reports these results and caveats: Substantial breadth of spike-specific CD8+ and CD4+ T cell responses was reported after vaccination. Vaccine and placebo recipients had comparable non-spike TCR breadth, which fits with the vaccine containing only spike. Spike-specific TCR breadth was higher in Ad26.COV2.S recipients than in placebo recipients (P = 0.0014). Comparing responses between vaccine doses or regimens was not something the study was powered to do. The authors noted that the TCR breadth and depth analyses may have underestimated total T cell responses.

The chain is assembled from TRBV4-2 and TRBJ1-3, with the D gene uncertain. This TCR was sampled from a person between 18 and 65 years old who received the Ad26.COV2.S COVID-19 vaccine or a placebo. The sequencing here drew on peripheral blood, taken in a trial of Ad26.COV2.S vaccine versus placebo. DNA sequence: TGTGCCAGCAGCCAAGATACCGGGTTCGGCTCTGGAAACACCATATATTTT. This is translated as CASSQDTGFGSGNTIYF.